These 17 T cell receptor beta chains came from one sample sequenced in a study of T cells in Graves' hyperthyroidism and ophthalmopathy. Amplified TCR beta CDR3 regions came from RNA transcripts. Using the HTBI primer set, a first-round RT-PCR was run on the TCR CDR3. MiXCR, run by TCRdb on the multiplex PCR reads, gives a single entry per CDR3 protein. The sample yields about 560,000 distinct CDR3 sequences, over 15% seen once. The source material was blood. The receptor source for this set is a woman in her late teens or twenties with Graves' hyperthyroidism.

This clonotype turned up a few times. This chain connects TRBV20-1 to TRBJ2-7, with 14 bases aligning to TRBD2. The CDR3 runs to 19 residues. Per the germline V gene, CDR1 is DFQATT and CDR2 is SNEGSKA (reference sequence). V was pared by 0 bases and J by 5 bases, with 15 bases of the junction left unmatched. As DNA, the CDR3 is TGCAGTGCTAGAGATCCGGGGGGGCTCGGACTAGCGGGGGGCAACGAGCAGTACTTC. This sequence encodes CSARDPGGLGLAGGNEQYF.

As concerns this clonotype: One end of the junction is discordant with germline, which a read error may explain. The V gene is TRBV6-2 or TRBV6-3, the J gene TRBJ2-1; D not certain. The CDR3 is 12 amino acids. Germline V gene lookup returns CDR1 MNHEY and CDR2 SVGEGT. The CDR3 here is CGSSPLRNEQFF. The CDR3, as DNA: TGTGGCAGCAGTCCCCTCCGAAATGAGCAGTTCTTC.

This clonotype came up a few times. The rearrangement uses TRBV10-2 and TRBJ2-2; 14 bases are a match to TRBD2. Germline values: CDR1 WSHSY, CDR2 SAAADI. V trimming: 4 bases; J trimming: 6 bases; junction bases outside the gene matches: 4. The CDR3 has 16 amino acids. This CDR3 reads CASSALTSGGAGELFF. The CDR3 nucleotides read TGCGCCAGCAGTGCCCTGACTAGCGGGGGGGCCGGGGAGCTGTTTTTT.

The rearrangement links TRBV20-1 to TRBJ2-7; 13 bases fit TRBD2. The V segment lost 3 bases and the J segment 5 bases; nucleotides outside the gene matches: 10. Germline V CDR1 and CDR2: DFQATT, SNEGSKA (reference sequence). The CDR3 loop spans 16 amino acids. The CDR3 here is CSARDGLAGEVDEQYF. The CDR3 DNA reads as TGCAGTGCTAGGGACGGACTAGCGGGAGAAGTGGACGAGCAGTACTTC.

In its sample, this clonotype was seen many times. The chain couples TRBV7-2 to TRBJ2-5, with TRBD2 matching 10 bases. Germline values: CDR1 SGHTA, CDR2 FQGNSA. This CDR3 is 16 amino acids long. Trimming cost V 5 bases and J 7 bases; bases outside gene matches: 13. The CDR3 bases are TGTGCCAGCAGCCCCTACTCGAGCGGGGGGGCCGGGACCCAGTACTTC. Amino acids: CASSPYSSGGAGTQYF.

The table lists this clonotype with a few counts. The chain uses TRBV5-1 and TRBJ1-5; D unresolved. Looked up from germline, CDR1 is SGHRS and CDR2 is YFSETQ. V was shortened by 5 bases and J by 5 bases, with 11 bases between the two germline ends. The CDR3 spans 13 residues. As DNA, the CDR3 is TGCGCCAGCAGGCTGGAGTTTCATCAGCCCCAGCATTTT. This encodes CASRLEFHQPQHF.

This clonotype was observed many times. The V and J genes are TRBV7-2 and TRBJ2-3; D is tentatively TRBD1 or TRBD2 (6 bases each). With 4 bases removed from V and 5 bases from J, the gap between germline ends came to 22 bases. The CDR3 extends over 17 amino acids. Per the germline V gene, CDR1 is SGHTA and CDR2 is FQGNSA. CDR3 in amino acids: CASSSHSLRGARDTQYF. The DNA for the CDR3 is TGTGCCAGCAGCTCCCACAGTTTGAGGGGGGCCAGAGATACGCAGTATTTT.

This clonotype appeared many times. The rearrangement joins TRBV7-9 to TRBJ1-5; maybe TRBD1 (5 bases). The ends were cut back, 3 bases at V and 0 bases at J, with 9 bases in the middle. CDR1 SEHNR and CDR2 FQNEAQ come from the germline V gene (reference sequence). The CDR3 covers 15 residues. CDR3 nucleotides: TGTGCCAGCAGCTTGGGGGACGTTAGCAATCAGCCCCAGCATTTT. Translating it yields CASSLGDVSNQPQHF.

This clonotype was found many times. V is TRBV28 and J is TRBJ2-2, with D perhaps TRBD2 (6 bases). Germline assignment: CDR1 MDHEN and CDR2 SYDVKM. The CDR3 runs 15 residues. V lost 8 bases and J lost 3, with 16 bases in between. The CDR3 spells CASRFPGLHTGELFF. CDR3 sequence (DNA): TGTGCCAGCCGGTTCCCGGGACTCCACACCGGGGAGCTGTTTTTT.

This clonotype was seen at least ten times. The J gene is TRBJ1-2, the V gene TRBV7-2; D gene uncertain. Germline V lookup: CDR1 SGHTA, CDR2 FQGNSA. V lost 6 bases to trimming and J lost 8 bases, with 13 bases between them. The CDR3 consists of 12 residues. CDR3 DNA sequence: TGTGCCAGCAGTAACCCGCTTGGCGGCTACACCTTC. This encodes CASSNPLGGYTF.

Many counts were recorded for this clonotype. The rearrangement joins TRBV6-1 to TRBJ2-3, with no clear D. This CDR3 contains 14 residues. Germline V gene sequence: CDR1 MNHNS, CDR2 SASEGT. With 7 bases removed from V and 4 bases from J, the gap between germline ends came to 15 bases. The CDR3: CASKVGSSSDTQYF. The CDR3 coding sequence is TGTGCCAGCAAGGTGGGCTCCAGCTCAGATACGCAGTATTTT.

This clonotype came up a few times. The rearrangement links TRBV12-3 or TRBV12-4 to TRBJ2-5, with D possibly matching TRBD2 (5 bases). Trimming removed 3 bases from V and 9 bases from J, with 17 bases in between. The CDR3 extends over 14 amino acids. The CDR3, as DNA: TGTGCCAGCAGTTTTCGAGAGGGCTGGGTGGCCCAGTACTTC. Encoded protein: CASSFREGWVAQYF.

This clonotype has a count of ten or more. The rearrangement joins TRBV5-6 to TRBJ1-2, with TRBD1 matching 9 bases. CDR1 and CDR2 from the germline V gene are SGHDT and YYEEEE. J lost 8 bases, V lost 0 bases, and 8 bases had no gene match. The CDR3 has 15 residues. Written as DNA, the CDR3 is TGTGCCAGCAGCTTGGGCCTAACAGGGGGCCGAGGCTACACCTTC. Translation gives CASSLGLTGGRGYTF.

This clonotype was seen a few times. V is TRBV12-3 or TRBV12-4 and J is TRBJ2-3; TRBD2 agrees at 7 bases. The CDR3 runs to 15 residues. The ends lost 3 bases at V and 2 bases at J; junction bases unmatched: 5. CDR3: CASSFPSGDTDTQYF. CDR3 sequence (DNA): TGTGCCAGCAGTTTTCCTAGCGGAGACACAGATACGCAGTATTTT.

This rearrangement joins TRBV4-1 to TRBJ1-4; D may be TRBD1 (5 bases). The CDR3 runs to 14 residues. CDR1 and CDR2 from the germline V gene are MGHRA and YSYEKL. Trimming stripped 3 bases from V and 5 bases from J, with 10 bases between. In nucleotides, the CDR3 is TGCGCCAGCAGCCATTTGTGGGGGAATGAAAAACTGTTTTTT. Translation gives CASSHLWGNEKLFF.

The V gene is TRBV27, the J gene TRBJ2-7, with 10 bases identical to TRBD2. This CDR3 spans 16 amino acids. The V gene end was trimmed by 2 bases and the J gene end by 7 bases; junction bases not matched to a gene: 11. Germline V CDR1 and CDR2: MNHEY, SMNVEV (reference sequence). The CDR3 region has the DNA TGTGCCAGCAGTTTAACCGAGGCAGCGGGGGGGGGGGAGCAGTACTTC. Amino acids: CASSLTEAAGGGEQYF.

The table lists this clonotype with many counts. The V and J genes are TRBV7-2 and TRBJ1-2; D is undetermined. The CDR3 is made up of 14 amino acids. Germline CDR1 SGHTA, CDR2 FQGNSA. V lost 5 bases and J 2 bases, leaving 12 bases between the germline ends. The CDR3 reads CASSPDGSNYGYTF. The CDR3 DNA follows: TGTGCCAGCAGCCCCGACGGATCGAACTATGGCTACACCTTC. Full variable domain (outside the CDR3, taken from reference TRBV7-2 and TRBJ1-2): GAGVSQSPSNKVTEKGKDVELRCDPISGHTALYWYRQSLGQGLEFLIYFQGNSAPDKSGLPSDRFSAERTGGSVSTLTIQRTQQEDSAVYLCASSPDGSNYGYTFGSGTRLTVV.